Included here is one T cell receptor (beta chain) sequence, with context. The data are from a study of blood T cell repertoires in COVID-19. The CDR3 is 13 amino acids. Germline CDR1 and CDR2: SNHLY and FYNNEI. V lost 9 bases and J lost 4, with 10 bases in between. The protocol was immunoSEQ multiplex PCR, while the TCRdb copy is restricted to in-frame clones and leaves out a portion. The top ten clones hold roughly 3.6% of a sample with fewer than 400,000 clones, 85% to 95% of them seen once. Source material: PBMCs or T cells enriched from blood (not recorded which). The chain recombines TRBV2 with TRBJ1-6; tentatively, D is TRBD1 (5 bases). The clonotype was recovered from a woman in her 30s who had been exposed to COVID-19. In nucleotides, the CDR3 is TGTGCCAGGCGGGGGGATTATAATTCACCCCTCCACTTT. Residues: CARRGDYNSPLHF.